This T cell receptor beta chain emerged from a study of T cell repertoires in cytomegalovirus infection. MiXCR, run by TCRdb on the reads, gives a single entry per CDR3 protein. In the table there are under 850,000 distinct CDR3 sequences, around a third of which are singletons. Only a few counts were recorded for this clonotype. Its antigen is currently unknown. Germline CDR1 and CDR2: SGHTA and FQGNSA. Trimming cost V 3 bases and J 5 bases; bases outside gene matches: 11. The CDR3 contains 17 residues. This chain uses TRBV7-2 with TRBJ2-5; TRBD2 aligns across 11 bases. This receptor was obtained from a human donor in good health (CMV status not recorded). Some clones in this sample may be carry-over from other donors' samples. This sample comprised cultured PBMCs, obtained from culture after CMV antigen stimulation. This CDR3 reads CASSFGTSGAWGETQYF. CDR3 sequence (DNA): TGTGCCAGCAGCTTCGGGACTAGCGGCGCCTGGGGGGAGACCCAGTACTTC.